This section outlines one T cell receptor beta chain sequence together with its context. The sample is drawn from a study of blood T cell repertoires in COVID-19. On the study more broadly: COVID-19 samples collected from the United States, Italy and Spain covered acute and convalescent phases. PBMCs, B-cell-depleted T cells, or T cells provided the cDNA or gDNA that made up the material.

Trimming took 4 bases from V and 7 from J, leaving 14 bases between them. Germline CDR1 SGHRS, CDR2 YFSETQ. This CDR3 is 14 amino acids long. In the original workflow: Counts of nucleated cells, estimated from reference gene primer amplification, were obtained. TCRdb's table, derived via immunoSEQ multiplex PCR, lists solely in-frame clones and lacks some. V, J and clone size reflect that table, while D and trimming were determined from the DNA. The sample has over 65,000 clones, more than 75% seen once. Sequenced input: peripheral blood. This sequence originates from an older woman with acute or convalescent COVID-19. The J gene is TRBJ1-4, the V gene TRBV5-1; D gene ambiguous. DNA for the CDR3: TGCGCCAGCAGCCGCCAGGAGGGTGGTGAAAAACTGTTTTTT. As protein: CASSRQEGGEKLFF. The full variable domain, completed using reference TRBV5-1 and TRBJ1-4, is KAGVTQTPRYLIKTRGQQVTLSCSPISGHRSVSWYQQTPGQGLQFLFEYFSETQRNKGNFPGRFSGRQFSNSRSEMNVSTLELGDSALYLCASSRQEGGEKLFFGSGTQLSVL.